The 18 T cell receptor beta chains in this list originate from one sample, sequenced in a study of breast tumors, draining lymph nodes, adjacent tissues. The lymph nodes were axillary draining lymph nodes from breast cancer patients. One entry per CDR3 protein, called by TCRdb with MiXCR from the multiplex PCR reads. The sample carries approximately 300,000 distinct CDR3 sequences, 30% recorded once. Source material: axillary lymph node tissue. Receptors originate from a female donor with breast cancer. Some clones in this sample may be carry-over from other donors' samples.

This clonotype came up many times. The CDR3 nucleotides are TGTGCCAGCAGCTCCGCTGCGCGCACAGATACGCAGTATTTT. It encodes CASSSAARTDTQYF. The rearrangement links TRBV5-4 to TRBJ2-3; D is undetermined. The CDR3 sequence is 14 residues long. Looked up from germline, CDR1 is SGHNT and CDR2 is YYREEE (reference sequence). The ends were cut back, 3 bases at V and 1 base at J, with 9 bases in the middle.

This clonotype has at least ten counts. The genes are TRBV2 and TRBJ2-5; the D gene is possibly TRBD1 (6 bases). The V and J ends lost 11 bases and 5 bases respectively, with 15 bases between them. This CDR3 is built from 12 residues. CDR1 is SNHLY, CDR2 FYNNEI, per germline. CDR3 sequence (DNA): TGTGCCTTTAGGGGGTCGGGGGAGACCCAGTACTTC. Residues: CAFRGSGETQYF.

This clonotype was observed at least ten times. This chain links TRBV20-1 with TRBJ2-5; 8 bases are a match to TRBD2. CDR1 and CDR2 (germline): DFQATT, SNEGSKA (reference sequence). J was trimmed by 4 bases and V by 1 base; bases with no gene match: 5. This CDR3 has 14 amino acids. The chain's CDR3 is CSARGAGGLETQYF. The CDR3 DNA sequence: TGCAGTGCTAGAGGGGCGGGAGGCCTAGAGACCCAGTACTTC.

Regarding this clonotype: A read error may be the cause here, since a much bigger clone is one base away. For the CDR3, the DNA is TGTGCCAGCAGCTTGGCCGGACTAGCGGGAGGGGAGCCTGCCTACGAGCAGTACTTC. As protein: CASSLAGLAGGEPAYEQYF. The J gene is TRBJ2-7, the V gene TRBV5-4; 15 bases map to TRBD2. Trimming removed 0 bases from V and 2 bases from J; junction bases left unmatched: 9. Germline V gene data show CDR1 as SGHNT and CDR2 as YYREEE (reference sequence). The CDR3 loop spans 19 amino acids.

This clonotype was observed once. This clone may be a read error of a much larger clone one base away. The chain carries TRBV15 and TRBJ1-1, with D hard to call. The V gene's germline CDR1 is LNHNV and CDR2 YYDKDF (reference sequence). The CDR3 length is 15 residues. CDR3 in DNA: TGTGCCACCAGCAGAGATATCGGCCAGAACACTGGAGCTTTCTTT. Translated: CATSRDIGQNTGAFF.

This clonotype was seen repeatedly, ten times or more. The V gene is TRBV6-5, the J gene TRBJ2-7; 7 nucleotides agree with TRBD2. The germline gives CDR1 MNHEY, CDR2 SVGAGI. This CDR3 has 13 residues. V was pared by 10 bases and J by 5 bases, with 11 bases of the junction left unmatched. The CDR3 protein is CAIRGGGRDEQYF. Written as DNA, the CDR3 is TGTGCCATAAGAGGCGGGGGTAGGGACGAGCAGTACTTC.

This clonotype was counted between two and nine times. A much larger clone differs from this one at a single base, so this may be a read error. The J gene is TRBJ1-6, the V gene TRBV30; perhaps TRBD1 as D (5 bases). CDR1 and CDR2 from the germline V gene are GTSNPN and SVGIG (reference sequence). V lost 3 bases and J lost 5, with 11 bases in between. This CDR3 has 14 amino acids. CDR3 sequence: CAWRRPGNNSPLHF. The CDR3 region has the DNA TGTGCCTGGAGACGGCCAGGGAATAATTCACCCCTCCACTTT.

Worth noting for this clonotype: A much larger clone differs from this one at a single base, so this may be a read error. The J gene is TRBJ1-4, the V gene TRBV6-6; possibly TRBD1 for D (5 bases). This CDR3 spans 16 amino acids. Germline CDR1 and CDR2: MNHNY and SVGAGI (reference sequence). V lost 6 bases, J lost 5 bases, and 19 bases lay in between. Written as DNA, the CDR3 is TGTGCCAGCAGGCCTGAGCCCAGGGTTACAAATGAAAAACTGTTTTTT. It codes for CASRPEPRVTNEKLFF.

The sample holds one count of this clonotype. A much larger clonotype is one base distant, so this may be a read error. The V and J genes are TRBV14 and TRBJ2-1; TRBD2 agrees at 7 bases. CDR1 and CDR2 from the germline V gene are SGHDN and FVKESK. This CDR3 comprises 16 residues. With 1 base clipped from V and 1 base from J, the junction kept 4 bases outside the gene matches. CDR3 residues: CASSQASGTSYNEQFF. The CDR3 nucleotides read TGTGCCAGCAGCCAAGCTAGCGGAACTTCCTACAATGAGCAGTTCTTC.

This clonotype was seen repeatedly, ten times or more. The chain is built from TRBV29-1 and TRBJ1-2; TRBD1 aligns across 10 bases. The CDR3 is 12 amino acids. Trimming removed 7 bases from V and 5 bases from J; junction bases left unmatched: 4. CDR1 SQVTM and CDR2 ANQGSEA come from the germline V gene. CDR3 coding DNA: TGCAGCGACGGGACAGGGGCATATGGCTACACCTTC. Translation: CSDGTGAYGYTF.

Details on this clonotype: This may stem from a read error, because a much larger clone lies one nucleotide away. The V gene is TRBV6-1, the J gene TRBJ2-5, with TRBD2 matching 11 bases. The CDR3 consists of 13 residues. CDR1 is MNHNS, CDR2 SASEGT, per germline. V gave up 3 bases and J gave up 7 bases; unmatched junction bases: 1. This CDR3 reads CASSDSGRGTQYF. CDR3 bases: TGTGCCAGCAGTGATAGCGGGAGGGGGACCCAGTACTTC.

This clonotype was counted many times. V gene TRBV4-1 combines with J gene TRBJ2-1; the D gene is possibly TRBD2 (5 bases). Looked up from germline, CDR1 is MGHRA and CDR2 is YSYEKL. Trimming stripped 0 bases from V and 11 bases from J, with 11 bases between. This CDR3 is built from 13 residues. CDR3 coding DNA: TGCGCCAGCAGCCAAGACCTGTCCGGGAAGCAGTTCTTC. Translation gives CASSQDLSGKQFF.

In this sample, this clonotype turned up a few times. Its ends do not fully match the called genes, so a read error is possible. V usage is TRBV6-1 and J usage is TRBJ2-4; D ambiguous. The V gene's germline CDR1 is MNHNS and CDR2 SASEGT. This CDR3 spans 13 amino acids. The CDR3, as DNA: TGTGCCGGCAGTGAATGGGCTGAAAACATTCAGTACTTC. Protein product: CAGSEWAENIQYF.

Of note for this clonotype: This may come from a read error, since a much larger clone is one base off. The CDR3 reads CASSLVQSSYNVQFF. Here the CDR3 DNA reads TGTGCCAGCAGCTTAGTCCAGAGCTCCTACAATGTGCAGTTCTTC. The V call is TRBV11-2, the J call TRBJ2-1; no clear D gene. This CDR3 has 15 amino acids. Germline lookup yields CDR1 SGHAT and CDR2 FQNNGV.

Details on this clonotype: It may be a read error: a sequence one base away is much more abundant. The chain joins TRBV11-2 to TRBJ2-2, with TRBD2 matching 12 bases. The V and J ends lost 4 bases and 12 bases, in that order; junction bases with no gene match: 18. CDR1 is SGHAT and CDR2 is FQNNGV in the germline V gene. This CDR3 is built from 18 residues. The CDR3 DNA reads TGTGCCAGCAGCTCAGGGGTCGGGACTAGCGGGTGGAACGCGAAGCTGTTTTTT. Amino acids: CASSSGVGTSGWNAKLFF.

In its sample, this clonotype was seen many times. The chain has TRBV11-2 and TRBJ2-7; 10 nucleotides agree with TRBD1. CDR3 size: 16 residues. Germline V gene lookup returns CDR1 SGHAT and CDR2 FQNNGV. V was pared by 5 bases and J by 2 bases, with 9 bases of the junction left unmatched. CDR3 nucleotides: TGTGCCAGCAGCCCCCTGTTGGGACAGGGGCCCTACGAGCAGTACTTC. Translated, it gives CASSPLLGQGPYEQYF. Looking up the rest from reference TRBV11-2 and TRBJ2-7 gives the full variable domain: EAGVAQSPRYKIIEKRQSVAFWCNPISGHATLYWYQQILGQGPKLLIQFQNNGVVDDSQLPKDRFSAERLKGVDSTLKIQPAKLEDSAVYLCASSPLLGQGPYEQYFGPGTRLTVT.

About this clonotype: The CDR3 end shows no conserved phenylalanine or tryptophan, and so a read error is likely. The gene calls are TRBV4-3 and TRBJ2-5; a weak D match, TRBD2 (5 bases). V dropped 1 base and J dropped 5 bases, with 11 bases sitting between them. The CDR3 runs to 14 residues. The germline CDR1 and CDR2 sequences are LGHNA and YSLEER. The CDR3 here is CASSQGGLQETQYL. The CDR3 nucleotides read TGCGCCAGCAGCCAAGGCGGACTCCAGGAGACCCAGTACCTC.

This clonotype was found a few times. CDR3 loop: CASSSGVSEQYF. CDR3 DNA: TGTGCCAGCTCCTCGGGGGTTTCCGAGCAGTACTTC. This rearrangement joins TRBV6-2 or TRBV6-3 to TRBJ2-7; possible D gene TRBD2, 6 bases. Germline CDR1 and CDR2: MNHEY and SVGEGT. V lost 8 bases, J lost 6 bases, and 14 bases lay in between. The CDR3 sequence is 12 residues long.